This T cell receptor beta chain was sequenced during a study of cytomegalovirus exposure and HLA in healthy donors listed by TCRdb under 2017. Notes on the research overall: An earlier analysis of roughly 500 of the donors reported about 250 Gb of sequence data and around 110 million unique TCR beta sequences from 150 million to 200 million T cells. Approximately 310 gigabases of sequencing data and 70 million to 100 million unique TCR sequences were included in an early release covering several hundred HLA-typed donors. Typing coverage varied by locus: about 620-630 donors for A, B, C, DRB1 and DQB1; some 520 for DQA1; approximately 610 for DPA1; 450 to 480 for DPB1. The study profiled the T cell repertoires of 550 to 700 subjects by immunosequencing and related them to cytomegalovirus serostatus. In a later genetic analysis, genome-wide SNP genotypes for about three fifths of the roughly 670 donors were used, and that subset was treated as a discovery cohort. Among around 400 genotyped donors of the cohort, an average of around 240,000 unique TCR beta nucleotide sequences were sequenced per donor, roughly 20% of them non-productive. Among the roughly 410 genotyped donors, around 81% belonged to the genetic ancestry cluster associated with self-reported Caucasian donors. Every discovery cohort repertoire had been produced on one sequencing platform. To decide whether each TCR beta V gene segment behaved as functional or pseudogenic, an earlier analysis of fewer than 750 of the donors relied on high-throughput TCR beta sequencing. The study combined high-throughput TCR immunosequencing, statistical association of individual TCRs with disease status, and machine learning to predict cytomegalovirus infection status. To study patterns of TCR occurrence, a later analysis re-analyzed previously published TCR beta repertoires from 666 donors and added high-resolution HLA genotyping. Because of strong linkage in the cohort, roughly five DR-DQ haplotypes were treated as single units for association and clustering. Donor age, sex, ethnicity and CMV serostatus were compiled together with the repertoire data. Rather than using new phenotypic data, the later analysis identified candidate immune exposures from TCR beta sequences and from how often those sequences occurred across donors. Both class I and class II loci were covered by HLA typing, at four-digit resolution. In addition to the first cohort of around 670 subjects, a separate validation cohort of 120 different subjects was used. The study aimed to test whether cataloging public T cell receptors could reveal signatures of past pathogen exposure.

What the research found in general, with its limitations: A further reported finding was that TCR beta sequences accurately predicted the HLA-A and HLA-B alleles for most subjects in the first cohort. A few of the identified cytomegalovirus-associated TCR beta chains were confirmed in vitro to be specific for cytomegalovirus antigens. When HLA alleles, especially DR and DQ, strongly co-occurred, TCR associations were difficult to assign to individual alleles. An association between a missense DCLRE1C variant and V-gene and J-gene trimming of TCR beta chains was found in a later genetic analysis and replicated in an independent cohort. Several of the top co-occurrence clusters appeared to be linked to parvovirus B19, influenza, CMV and Epstein-Barr virus, according to a later analysis. The sequencing pipeline was judged likely to have produced a cluster of highly shared sequence variants as a technical artifact. Specific HLA alleles were associated with more than 15,000 TCR beta sequences at a false discovery rate of 0.05 in a later analysis. The classifier was reported to diagnose cytomegalovirus status with high specificity and sensitivity in both the original and validation cohorts. A later analysis found that HLA-associated TCR beta chains were more clonally expanded and had lower generation probabilities than equally common non-associated chains. Across donors, most TCR sequences were observed very rarely, whereas some public TCRs were present in many individuals. The only immune exposure information available for the cohort was CMV serostatus. This cohort had only TCR beta chains sequenced, and the lack of alpha or paired-chain data limited which features could be detected. The authors suggested that the approach could potentially be extended to other disease states and immunological phenotypes. In an earlier analysis of a few hundred of the donors, most TCR beta V segments were observed in productive rearrangements about 87% or about 30% of the time, broadly matching IMGT annotations. Compared with the roughly 670-donor mean, donors in an Asian-associated ancestry cluster had fewer N-insertions in productive TCRs, according to a later genetic analysis. Some IMGT-functional V segments, including TRBV6-2 and TRBV6-3, could not be told apart with the 87-base-pair reads, so those segments were excluded. According to a later analysis, most CMV-associated TCR beta chains appeared to be HLA-restricted, and the HLA associations seemed to be driven largely by CMV exposure. Correlated functional status among segregating V segments might be attributable to linkage disequilibrium, but an unknown experimental factor could not be ruled out. Roughly uniform sequencing depth across donors was assumed in presence/absence analyses, although this assumption may not hold. According to a later analysis, TCR association rates differed among HLA loci, with DRB1 alleles showing the most associated TCRs and HLA-C alleles showing the fewest. In the study, some 160 TCR beta chains were listed as associated with cytomegalovirus. Over 15 rarely observed V segments, including chromosome 9 orphons, were excluded from the earlier analysis of several hundred of the donors because counts were too low. Because HLA typing was missing for some donors at each locus, association tests included only the typed subset.

From the cysteine up to the phenylalanine, the CDR3 has a length of 14 residues. Only the CDR3 region is kept as DNA, spanning 42 bases read in frame from base 1. V lost 4 bases and J lost 10 bases, and the count of bases not matched to a germline gene is 5. From the germline V gene, CDR1 is SGHDN and CDR2 is FVKESK. The cohort was made up of several hundred healthy bone marrow donors. Cohort members were all nominally healthy when sampled, although unrecorded immune exposures were likely present. The donor tested CMV seronegative, placing the donor among the roughly 350 seronegative members of the cohort. A peripheral blood sample was collected from each donor, and TCR beta sequencing was performed on peripheral blood mononuclear cells. Genomic DNA extraction from the blood cell samples was performed with the Qiagen DNeasy Blood Extraction Kit. The library relied on the immunoSEQ multiplex PCR assay. The multiplex PCR relied on a mix of 60 forward primers for TCR Vbeta segments and 13 reverse primers for TCR Jbeta segments. The CDR3 region of rearranged TCR beta genes was amplified from genomic DNA with a multiplex PCR assay. The amplified TCR beta libraries were sequenced on the Illumina HiSeq System as 87-base-pair reads. Concerning the study's data processing: Across the 600 to 700 repertoires, a later analysis counted 80 million or so unique TCR beta chains, approximately 10 million of which were shared by at least two donors. To remove PCR and sequencing errors, raw reads were error-corrected and collapsed into unique sequences using a nearest-neighbor algorithm that merged closely related sequences. To assign V, D and J gene segments, CDR3 sequences were aligned to IMGT reference sequences. For a sequence to be retained, at least a six-nucleotide match to both a V gene segment and a J gene segment was required. A rearrangement was called productive if the CDR3 had no stop codons and remained in frame with V and J, and every other rearrangement was called non-productive. CDR3 was defined by IMGT convention, running from the second conserved V-encoded cysteine to the conserved J-encoded phenylalanine. The earlier analysis of 587 of the donors excluded sequences that lacked an unambiguous match to a single V gene segment. In an earlier analysis of 587 of the donors, V segments were called functional above 56.7% productive rearrangements and were called segregating when the between-donor standard deviation exceeded 5%. To diagnose cytomegalovirus status from the catalog of TCR beta chain sequences, a statistical classification framework was built. In a later analysis, TCR nucleotide sequences were compared against IMGT/GENE-DB human TR gene sequences so that V and J genes could be assigned. The TCRdist pipeline was used in a later analysis to assign CDR3 sequences and most-parsimonious VDJ recombination scenarios. In a later analysis, every TCR beta chain was defined by the combination of its CDR3 amino acid sequence and its V-gene family, and reads without a unique V-gene family were dropped. A later analysis removed 592 highly shared, low-generation-probability nucleotide sequences to deal with suspected cross-contamination and a sequencing artifact. In a later analysis, a clonal expansion index for each public chain was calculated from normalized within-repertoire ranks of inferred template counts. In a later analysis, generation probabilities were computed with a VDJ recombination model fitted to out-of-frame rearrangements, and the resulting probabilities were checked against IGoR. Hypergeometric tests were used in a later analysis to score TCR-TCR, TCR-HLA and TCR-CMV co-occurrence, with a repertoire-size bias correction applied to the TCR pairs. False discovery rates were estimated in a later analysis by permuting HLA or CMV assignments 20 times. A later analysis grouped co-occurring TCRs with DBSCAN, adding TCRdist sequence similarity when clustering within HLA-allele-positive subsets. For co-occurrence clustering, repertoires with fewer than 30,000 or more than 120,000 public chains were excluded, along with five repertoires with anomalous nucleotide sharing. The table was pulled from immuneACCESS by TCRdb, which kept in-frame rearrangements only. Such tables lose some clones; where checked, under half of the loss comes from unresolved V genes, and the rest has no known cause. That table gives V, J and clone size, and the DNA gave D and trimming. Counted in this sample were about 150,000 clones; roughly a tenth of them appeared once. The ten top clones hold around 1.9% of the sample.

About this clone itself: The clone's antigen remains unknown. No base qualities exist here, and no much larger clone lies one base off it.

Sequencing was carried out using PBMCs. The clonotype was recovered from a male donor in good health and CMV-seronegative. The V and J segments used are TRBV14 and TRBJ1-6, with TRBD1 identical over 9 junction bases. The CDR3 in this case is CASSRGQGRSPLHF. At the DNA level, the sequence is TGTGCCAGCAGCCGTGGACAGGGGCGCTCACCCCTCCACTTT.